Presented here are 5 T cell receptor beta chains from one specimen sequenced in a study of cytomegalovirus exposure and HLA in healthy donors. The PCR had 60 Vbeta and 13 Jbeta primers. Clones were sequenced by immunoSEQ multiplex PCR, and TCRdb holds only the in-frame ones, with some missing. In the table there are about 160,000 clones, roughly two thirds of which are singletons. Sequenced input: PBMCs. The receptors shown here come from a woman in her forties in good health and CMV-seropositive.

The rearrangement joins TRBV20-1 to TRBJ2-5; D not certain. This CDR3 has 11 amino acids. Germline CDR1 and CDR2: DFQATT and SNEGSKA (reference sequence). The germline V and J ends were trimmed by 5 bases and 0 bases, with 4 bases remaining between them. The CDR3 here is CSAQYQETQYF. DNA for the CDR3: TGCAGTGCTCAGTACCAAGAGACCCAGTACTTC.

This clone has a handful of counts. The V gene is TRBV6-5, the J gene TRBJ2-2, with TRBD1 matching over 8 bases. CDR1 is MNHEY and CDR2 is SVGAGI in the germline V gene. Trimming took 6 bases from V and 6 from J; bases not matched to a gene: 3. The CDR3 contains 13 residues. DNA of the CDR3: TGTGCCAGCAGCCCGACAGGGGCCGGGGAGCTGTTTTTT. This codes for CASSPTGAGELFF.

The CDR3 protein is CASSSNRVGNTIYF. The CDR3 bases are TGTGCCAGCAGCTCAAACAGGGTTGGAAACACCATATATTTT. The V and J genes are TRBV9 and TRBJ1-3; tentative D call: TRBD1 (6 bases). Germline CDR1 and CDR2: SGDLS and YYNGEE. V lost 4 bases, J lost 3 bases, and 11 bases lay in between. This CDR3 contains 14 residues.

The rearrangement uses TRBV28 and TRBJ2-5; 7 nucleotides line up with TRBD2. The J segment lost 4 bases and the V segment lost 2 bases, leaving 7 bases of the junction unmatched. CDR3 length: 15 residues. CDR1 and CDR2 from the germline V gene are MDHEN and SYDVKM. The CDR3 loop is CASSLGGVERETQYF. DNA of the CDR3: TGTGCCAGCAGTTTAGGGGGGGTGGAGAGAGAGACCCAGTACTTC.

This chain uses TRBV6-5 with TRBJ1-2, with D unclear. This CDR3 region has 13 residues. Germline CDR1 is MNHEY and CDR2 is SVGAGI. With 6 bases removed from V and 4 bases from J, the gap between germline ends came to 12 bases. The DNA of the CDR3 is TGTGCCAGCAGGGGCGGACTGATCTATGGCTACACCTTC. Translating gives CASRGGLIYGYTF.